This entry lists 15 T cell receptor beta chains sequenced from one sample in a study of blood T cells in healthy people across ages (dated by TCRdb to between 2014 and 2016). Receptor amplification or capture employed 5' RACE. Sequenced on an Illumina HiSeq 2500. A second PCR of about 7 to 12 cycles was run with a J-beta primer mix and a sample-barcoded 5' primer. Clones were called with MiXCR by TCRdb after fastp trimmed the public reads at Q25, and only in-frame beta chains were retained. When rows share a CDR3 protein, they turn into one entry using the most common DNA and genes. The sample records roughly 1,500,000 distinct CDR3 sequences, roughly 45% of which are singletons. The ten largest account for around 8% of the sample. The specimen was blood. The receptors derive from a woman aged 18-29 years in good health.

V usage is TRBV7-2 and J usage is TRBJ2-1, with 7 positions matching TRBD1. This CDR3 contains 15 residues. V lost 4 bases to trimming and J lost 7 bases; unmatched junction nucleotides: 10. Germline CDR1 SGHTA, CDR2 FQGNSA. CDR3 region: CASSSFGTRGNEQFF. In nucleotides, the CDR3 is TGTGCCAGCAGCTCCTTCGGGACCAGGGGGAATGAGCAGTTCTTC.

This sequence joins TRBV7-2 and TRBJ2-7; TRBD2 is a possible D gene (5 bases). V shed 5 bases and J shed 4 bases, with 18 bases lying between them. The length of the CDR3 is 15 residues. Germline V gene data show CDR1 as SGHTA and CDR2 as FQGNSA. CDR3 nucleotide sequence: TGTGCCAGCAGCGACCGGGCCCTCGGCGGGTACGAGCAGTACTTC. Its protein is CASSDRALGGYEQYF.

The chain links TRBV20-1 to TRBJ2-1, with 7 positions matching TRBD2. After removal of 2 bases from V and 6 bases from J, the junction contained 7 bases not matched to a gene. This CDR3 is built from 14 residues. CDR1 DFQATT and CDR2 SNEGSKA come from the germline V gene (reference sequence). The CDR3 reads CSARPGGMGNEQFF. The CDR3 coding sequence is TGCAGTGCTAGACCGGGAGGCATGGGCAATGAGCAGTTCTTC.

The chain has TRBV7-9 and TRBJ2-5; maybe TRBD2 (5 bases). V was clipped by 5 bases and J by 1 base, with 11 bases between them. Per the germline V gene, CDR1 is SEHNR and CDR2 is FQNEAQ (reference sequence). This CDR3 is built from 14 residues. CDR3 coding DNA: TGTGCCAGCAGCATACGGGAACCCCAAGAGACCCAGTACTTC. The encoded protein is CASSIREPQETQYF.

There are a few counts of this clonotype. The chain uses TRBV20-1 and TRBJ2-3, with D possibly matching TRBD2 (5 bases). Trimming removed 6 bases at V and 0 bases at J, with 16 bases between. The CDR3 is made up of 15 amino acids. The V gene's germline CDR1 is DFQATT and CDR2 SNEGSKA (reference sequence). CDR3 bases: TGCAGTGCGGCGGGCCCTAGTTTTAGCACAGATACGCAGTATTTT. Residues: CSAAGPSFSTDTQYF.

The chain combines TRBV27 with TRBJ1-2; TRBD1 aligns across 9 bases. The CDR3 is made up of 13 amino acids. Trimming at V came to 5 bases and at J to 13 bases, leaving 11 bases not matched to a gene. Germline-derived CDR1 and CDR2 are MNHEY and SMNVEV (reference sequence). CDR3 nucleotides: TGTGCCAGCAGTCCCCAACCGGGACAGGGTTGCACCTTC. Its translation is CASSPQPGQGCTF.

V gene TRBV7-8 combines with J gene TRBJ2-6; tentative D call: TRBD2 (5 bases). The length of the CDR3 is 16 residues. With 2 bases removed from V and 2 bases from J, the gap between germline ends came to 10 bases. Germline-derived CDR1 and CDR2 are SGHVS and FQNEAQ. The chain's CDR3 is CASSLLVGAGANVLTF. DNA of the CDR3: TGTGCCAGCAGCTTACTGGTCGGGGCTGGGGCCAACGTCCTGACTTTC.

The chain uses TRBV10-3 and TRBJ1-4, with D tentatively TRBD1 (6 bases). The CDR3 sequence is 13 residues long. The V gene's germline CDR1 is ENHRY and CDR2 SYGVKD. V was trimmed by 10 bases and J by 5 bases, leaving 14 bases between them. CDR3 coding DNA: TGTGCCACCCACCAGGGGATCAATGAAAAACTGTTTTTT. Translating gives CATHQGINEKLFF.

The chain carries TRBV4-1 and TRBJ2-1, with 7 positions matching TRBD1. CDR1 and CDR2 from the germline V gene are MGHRA and YSYEKL. J was trimmed by 6 bases and V by 5 bases; bases with no gene match: 13. The CDR3 has 16 residues. Here the CDR3 DNA reads TGCGCCAGCAGCTACGGCCAAGACAGGGATCCCAATGAGCAGTTCTTC. Its protein product is CASSYGQDRDPNEQFF.

V and J are TRBV7-2 and TRBJ2-5; no clear D. From germline, CDR1 is SGHTA and CDR2 FQGNSA. V lost 2 bases and J 4 bases, leaving 17 bases between the germline ends. This CDR3 contains 16 residues. CDR3 DNA: TGTGCCAGCAGCTTACCTGGGCAGCCCCCGGGAGAGACCCAGTACTTC. Its protein is CASSLPGQPPGETQYF.

In this sample, this clonotype turned up once. The chain is built from TRBV19 and TRBJ2-1; D may be TRBD2 (7 bases). This CDR3 spans 15 amino acids. The ends were cut back, 7 bases at V and 3 bases at J, with 16 bases in the middle. CDR1 and CDR2 (germline): LNHDA, SQIVND (reference sequence). CDR3 residues: CASTPGGQLYNEQFF. DNA of the CDR3: TGTGCCAGTACCCCGGGGGGACAACTCTACAATGAGCAGTTCTTC.

V and J are TRBV5-1 and TRBJ2-7; D ambiguous. Trimming removed 0 bases at V and 4 bases at J, with 17 bases between. Germline V CDR1 and CDR2: SGHRS, YFSETQ. The CDR3 covers 16 residues. The CDR3 here is CASSLAGGVKIYEQYF. DNA of the CDR3: TGCGCCAGCAGCTTGGCCGGCGGAGTTAAAATATACGAGCAGTACTTC.

As regards this clonotype: A clone one base away is much larger, so this may be a read error. This chain links TRBV7-2 with TRBJ1-2; D is uncertain. The CDR3 runs to 14 residues. With 1 base removed from V and 8 bases from J, the gap between germline ends came to 14 bases. Germline V CDR1 and CDR2: SGHTA, FQGNSA. CDR3 DNA sequence: TGTGCCAGCAGCTTAGGTCGGAGGGCCCGGGGCTACACCTTC. This translates into CASSLGRRARGYTF.

This chain uses TRBV24-1 with TRBJ2-1, with D possibly being TRBD2 (5 bases). The CDR3 is 15 amino acids. V lost 2 bases and J lost 5, with 12 bases in between. CDR1 is KGHDR, CDR2 SFDVKD, per germline. The CDR3 DNA is TGTGCCACCAGTGATTCCCGGACGGGAAACAATGAGCAGTTCTTC. This translates into CATSDSRTGNNEQFF.

The V gene is TRBV5-1, the J gene TRBJ1-2, with D maybe TRBD1 (6 bases). The CDR3 is 15 amino acids. Trimming stripped 4 bases from V and 4 bases from J, with 17 bases between. Germline CDR1 reads SGHRS; CDR2 reads YFSETQ. The CDR3 region is CASSASRTETYGYTF. DNA of the CDR3: TGCGCCAGCAGCGCGTCCCGGACAGAGACCTATGGCTACACCTTC.